Described below is a single T cell receptor (beta chain) sequence and its context. There is no known antigen for this receptor. No base quality values were provided; no much bigger clone lies one nucleotide off. To test the sensitivity and accuracy of the pipeline, known numbers of KT2, a T cell clone whose TCR had already been sequenced, were spiked into unfractionated PBMC. A range of KT2-to-PBMC ratios was set up by mixing KT2 cells into a fixed number of PBMC. The library was made by UMI-ligation and nested PCR. A single-stranded oligonucleotide bearing the Illumina SP2 sequence and a UMI was ligated to the 3' end of the cDNA with T4 RNA ligase 1. PCR1 ran about 4 cycles (98°C 15 s, 69°C 30 s, 72°C 40 s); the beta primer was an equimolar mix of RC1.1 and RC1.2 covering TRBC1 and TRBC2. From PCR2 onward, TCR alpha and beta chains were processed separately, with sample indices and Illumina adaptors added. The UMI, placed after an 8-base spacer, consisted of 12 random nucleotides arranged as two hexamers with a spacer between them. Sequencing was done on an Illumina MiSeq using v2 2x251 paired-end chemistry, usually with around 12 samples per run. PhiX DNA at roughly 4.5-7.5% was added to each sequencing library to increase diversity. The authors processed their data as follows. bcl2fastq converted raw reads to FASTQ, and Demultiplexor demultiplexed the reads by dual indices. V and J genes were assigned by Decombinator through tag matching, with a single base-pair mismatch being allowed. Collapsinator used UMIs to correct both sequencing errors and frequency errors arising from PCR heterogeneity. Decombinator identifiers were converted to nucleotide sequence by CDR3Translator, the sequences were translated to amino acids, and CDR3 was extracted using C- and N-terminal motifs. Each distinct KT2 TCR was counted as a cluster of KT2 sequences sharing one unique molecular identifier. Using fastp at Q25 and MiXCR, TCRdb reprocessed the public reads and kept productive beta chains. Every entry covers one CDR3 protein and lists the most common genes and DNA from its rows. Clone size and V and J calls follow TCRdb, not the original study. The sample table lists approximately 57,000 distinct CDR3 sequences, 10% to 15% of them with a count of one. The leading ten clones occupy 9.4% of the sample.

The record originates from a study of quantifying T cell responses using KT2 cells (dated by TCRdb to the late 2010s). The study in broad terms: RNA was DNase-treated and reverse transcribed with TCR alpha and beta constant-region primers, mostly using SuperScript III. To prevent over-amplification, PCR2 was performed as a SYBR Green qPCR and halted at a predetermined fluorescence threshold. Under optimum conditions, the T4 ligation step was estimated to exceed 9% efficiency. What the research found in general, with its limitations: The study did not include a side-by-side comparison of this pipeline with other TCR sequencing techniques. The numbers of KT2 alpha and beta sequences increased linearly with the number of input KT2 cells across several orders of magnitude. At very high KT2 spike-in numbers, detection of KT2 sequences reached saturation. KT2 sequences were still detected at the lowest spike-in tested, roughly one KT2 cell per 100,000 PBMC.

Spanning cysteine to phenylalanine, the CDR3 consists of 17 amino acids. Only the CDR3 DNA is retained, 51 bases long and in frame from the first base. Taken from the germline V gene, the CDR1 and CDR2 loops are SGHRS and YFSETQ. V ends up 1 base short and J 6 bases short, with an unmatched junction base count of 9. The chain couples TRBV5-1 to TRBJ2-1, with 11 bases aligning to TRBD2. Material for sequencing was PBMCs spiked with cells of the T cell clone KT2. This sequence originates from a human donor. The nucleotides read TGCGCCAGCAGCTTGCCCGCACTAGCGGGAGCTTTCAATGAGCAGTTCTTC. This translates into CASSLPALAGAFNEQFF.